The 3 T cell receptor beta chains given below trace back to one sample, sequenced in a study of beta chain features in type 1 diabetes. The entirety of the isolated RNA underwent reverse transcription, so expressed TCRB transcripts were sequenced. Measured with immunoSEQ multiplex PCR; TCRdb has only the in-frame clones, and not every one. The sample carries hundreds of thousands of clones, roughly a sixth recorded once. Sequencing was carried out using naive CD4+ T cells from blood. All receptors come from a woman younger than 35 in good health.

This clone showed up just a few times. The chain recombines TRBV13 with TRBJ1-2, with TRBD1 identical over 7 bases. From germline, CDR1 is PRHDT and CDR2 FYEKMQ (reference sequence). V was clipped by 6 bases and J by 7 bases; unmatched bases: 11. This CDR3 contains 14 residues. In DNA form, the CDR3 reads TGTGCCAGCAGACCGTCCCGGGACAGCCTTGGCTACACCTTC. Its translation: CASRPSRDSLGYTF.

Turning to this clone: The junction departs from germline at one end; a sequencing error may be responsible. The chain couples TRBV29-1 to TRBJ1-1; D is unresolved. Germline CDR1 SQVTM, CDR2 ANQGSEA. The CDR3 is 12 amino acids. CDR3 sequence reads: CSVGGFNSEAFF. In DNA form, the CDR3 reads TGCAGCGTCGGAGGGTTTAACAGTGAAGCTTTCTTT.

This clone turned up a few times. CDR3 amino acids: CAISVAGGNEQFF. The CDR3, as DNA: TGTGCCATCAGTGTTGCAGGGGGCAATGAGCAGTTCTTC. This chain joins TRBV10-3 and TRBJ2-1; TRBD1 agrees at 7 bases. The length of the CDR3 is 13 residues. V was pared by 4 bases and J by 6 bases, with 3 bases of the junction left unmatched. The germline CDR1 and CDR2 sequences are ENHRY and SYGVKD.